Shown below are 25 T cell receptor beta chains from a single sample sequenced in a study of CD8 T cells in ankylosing spondylitis. TCRdb processed the 5' RACE reads anew with MiXCR; each CDR3 protein has one entry. Of more than 35,000 distinct CDR3 sequences in the sample, 6% were seen once. The source material was blood, either unsorted or a sorted T cell fraction (not recorded which). All receptors come from a male donor with ankylosing spondylitis or in good health (not recorded which).

This clonotype has a count of ten or more. The rearrangement links TRBV5-1 to TRBJ2-6; 10 nucleotides match TRBD2. The V and J ends lost 2 bases and 0 bases, in that order; junction bases with no gene match: 8. CDR3 size: 19 residues. Germline V lookup: CDR1 SGHRS, CDR2 YFSETQ. CDR3 sequence (DNA): TGCGCCAGCAGCTTTCTCTTAGCGGGGGGAGCCTCTGGGGCCAACGTCCTGACTTTC. This translates into CASSFLLAGGASGANVLTF. The full variable domain, rest sourced from reference TRBV5-1 and TRBJ2-6, is KAGVTQTPRYLIKTRGQQVTLSCSPISGHRSVSWYQQTPGQGLQFLFEYFSETQRNKGNFPGRFSGRQFSNSRSEMNVSTLELGDSALYLCASSFLLAGGASGANVLTFGAGSRLTVL.

This clonotype was detected many times. V and J are TRBV25-1 and TRBJ2-1; no definite D call. This CDR3 is 13 amino acids long. CDR1 MGHDK and CDR2 SYGVNS come from the germline V gene. V was shortened by 3 bases and J by 4 bases, with 7 bases between the two germline ends. The CDR3 reads CASSESGYNEQFF. CDR3 in DNA: TGTGCCAGCAGTGAGTCCGGGTACAATGAGCAGTTCTTC.

This clonotype showed up just once. Possible read error: a much larger clone is one base away. This chain connects TRBV7-2 to TRBJ2-7, with D hard to call. V was shortened by 5 bases and J by 3 bases, with 14 bases between the two germline ends. Per the germline V gene, CDR1 is SGHTA and CDR2 is FQGNSA. This CDR3 has 14 amino acids. For the CDR3, the DNA is TGTACCAGCAGCGCGGACGGTAGAGTCTACGAGCAGTACTTC. Amino acids: CTSSADGRVYEQYF.

This clonotype was observed at least ten times. J is TRBJ2-7 and V is TRBV21-1; the tabulated D call, TRBD2, remains unverified against the DNA. TRBV21-1 is a documented pseudogene. This CDR3 has 16 amino acids. CDR3 sequence reads: CASSDLPELAIGEQYF. DNA of the CDR3: TGTGCCAGCAGCGACCTCCCGGAACTAGCAATTGGCGAGCAGTACTTC.

This clonotype appeared many times. The J gene is TRBJ1-5, the V gene TRBV15; D perhaps matches TRBD1 (6 bases). V lost 4 bases to trimming and J lost 7 bases, with 20 bases between them. Germline CDR1 reads LNHNV; CDR2 reads YYDKDF (reference sequence). The CDR3 extends over 16 amino acids. CDR3 in amino acids: CATSTLGRGQGQPQHF. Here the CDR3 DNA reads TGTGCCACCAGCACATTAGGACGGGGGCAAGGACAGCCCCAGCATTTT.

In its sample, this clonotype was seen many times. The chain couples TRBV5-1 to TRBJ2-1, with 8 bases lining up with TRBD2. CDR1 SGHRS and CDR2 YFSETQ come from the germline V gene. V was pared by 0 bases and J by 12 bases, with 8 bases of the junction left unmatched. This CDR3 contains 14 residues. CDR3 coding DNA: TGCGCCAGCAGCTTGGAGACGGGGGGGCGCCGGCAGTTCTTC. Its translation: CASSLETGGRRQFF.

The genes are TRBV14 and TRBJ2-2, with no clear D. The CDR3 contains 14 residues. Trimming left V 4 bases short and J 6 bases short, with 12 bases between. Germline V lookup: CDR1 SGHDN, CDR2 FVKESK. The CDR3 coding sequence is TGTGCCAGCAGCCCTGGGCTCATCTCCGGGGAGCTGTTTTTT. Its translation: CASSPGLISGELFF.

This clonotype was observed many times. This chain uses TRBV11-3 with TRBJ2-5, with 9 bases identical to TRBD2. Germline CDR1 and CDR2: SGHNT and YENEEA. This CDR3 region has 15 residues. The V and J ends lost 5 bases and 6 bases, in that order; junction bases with no gene match: 10. DNA for the CDR3: TGTGCCAGCAGCCCTGGACCAGCGGGAGGACAGACCCAGTACTTC. The encoded protein is CASSPGPAGGQTQYF.

This clonotype occurred many times. CDR3 nucleotide sequence: TGTGCCAGCAGCTTCGATGGGATGAACACTGAAGCTTTCTTT. It yields the protein CASSFDGMNTEAFF. The chain couples TRBV7-9 to TRBJ1-1; unclear D gene. The ends were cut back, 3 bases at V and 0 bases at J, with 8 bases in the middle. Germline CDR1 is SEHNR and CDR2 is FQNEAQ (reference sequence). The CDR3 has 14 residues.

This clonotype was recorded at least ten times. In DNA form, the CDR3 reads TGCAGTGCGACACAGGGGTCCTACATGAACACTGAAGCTTTCTTT. Its protein product is CSATQGSYMNTEAFF. The V gene is TRBV20-1, the J gene TRBJ1-1; 7 bases line up with TRBD1. Germline CDR1 DFQATT, CDR2 SNEGSKA (reference sequence). This CDR3 spans 15 amino acids. Losses at the gene ends were 6 bases for V and 0 bases for J; bases not matched to a gene: 10.

This clonotype was counted at least ten times. The chain has TRBV20-1 and TRBJ2-7, with D hard to call. The CDR3 sequence is 14 residues long. CDR1 is DFQATT and CDR2 is SNEGSKA in the germline V gene (reference sequence). V lost 3 bases, J lost 4 bases, and 16 bases lay in between. In DNA, the CDR3 is TGCAGTGCTAGCCTCTCAGGCGCAAGATACGAGCAGTACTTC. Its translation is CSASLSGARYEQYF.

This clonotype occurred many times. The CDR3, as DNA: TGTGCCACCAGCAGAGTCCCGGGGAATCAGCCCCAGCATTTT. It specifies CATSRVPGNQPQHF. The rearrangement links TRBV15 to TRBJ1-5; D remains unclear. The CDR3 consists of 14 residues. Germline assignment: CDR1 LNHNV and CDR2 YYDKDF (reference sequence). V lost 1 base, J lost 4 bases, and 8 bases lay in between.

Ten or more counts support this clonotype. The rearrangement joins TRBV3-1 to TRBJ2-3; D remains unclear. Germline assignment: CDR1 LGHDT and CDR2 YNNKEL (reference sequence). There are 15 residues in the CDR3. V was clipped by 0 bases and J by 4 bases, with 11 bases between them. CDR3 sequence reads: CASSQDPGPPDTQYF. CDR3 DNA sequence: TGTGCCAGCAGCCAAGACCCCGGGCCCCCAGATACGCAGTATTTT.

The table lists this clonotype with many counts. Sequence at one end of the junction differs from germline and may be a read error. The V and J genes are TRBV7-7 and TRBJ1-4; no reliable D call. The germline V gene encodes CDR1 SSHAT and CDR2 FNYEAQ (reference sequence). This CDR3 region has 16 residues. The CDR3 region is CASSLGRPGPNEKLFF. Written as DNA, the CDR3 is TGTGCTAGCAGCTTAGGACGGCCCGGACCTAATGAAAAACTGTTTTTT.

This clonotype was seen at least ten times. This chain links TRBV5-1 with TRBJ2-7, with D possibly being TRBD2 (5 bases). The germline V gene has CDR1 SGHRS and CDR2 YFSETQ. V was cut by 4 bases and J by 2 bases, with 13 bases left in between. The CDR3 length is 14 residues. This CDR3 is CASSPTIKAYEQYF. CDR3 nucleotides: TGCGCCAGCAGCCCGACTATAAAGGCCTACGAGCAGTACTTC.

This clonotype was detected many times. V is TRBV7-3 and J is TRBJ1-2, with 8 bases that match TRBD1. The trim removed 3 bases at V and 2 bases at J, leaving 8 bases unmatched. CDR1 is SGHTA, CDR2 FQGTGA, per germline. The length of the CDR3 is 16 residues. In DNA form, the CDR3 reads TGTGCCAGCAGCTTTGGTGGGACAGGCGAAAACTATGGCTACACCTTC. Amino acids: CASSFGGTGENYGYTF.

This clonotype was picked up many times. The genes are TRBV5-1 and TRBJ2-5; 8 bases agree with TRBD2. Germline V CDR1 and CDR2: SGHRS, YFSETQ. The CDR3 totals 15 residues. Germline trimming cut 0 bases from V and 1 base from J; bases unmatched to any gene: 2. CDR3 in DNA: TGCGCCAGCAGCTTGGGCAGCGGGGGCCAAGAGACCCAGTACTTC. It translates to CASSLGSGGQETQYF. The whole variable domain, filled in from reference TRBV5-1 and TRBJ2-5, reads KAGVTQTPRYLIKTRGQQVTLSCSPISGHRSVSWYQQTPGQGLQFLFEYFSETQRNKGNFPGRFSGRQFSNSRSEMNVSTLELGDSALYLCASSLGSGGQETQYFGPGTRLLVL.

This clonotype was seen ten or more times. This chain connects TRBV19 to TRBJ2-7; the D call may be TRBD1 or TRBD2 (5 bases each). The V and J ends lost 3 bases and 2 bases respectively, with 14 bases between them. Looked up from germline, CDR1 is LNHDA and CDR2 is SQIVND (reference sequence). CDR3 length: 15 residues. The DNA for the CDR3 is TGTGCCAGTAGTATTCTGGGACGGCCGACCTACGAGCAGTACTTC. The encoded protein is CASSILGRPTYEQYF.

At least ten counts were recorded for this clonotype. The chain is built from TRBV5-1 and TRBJ2-3, with 9 positions matching TRBD1. The germline V gene has CDR1 SGHRS and CDR2 YFSETQ. The CDR3 contains 15 residues. J lost 0 bases, V lost 4 bases, and 3 bases had no gene match. The CDR3 nucleotides read TGCGCCAGCAGCGCGGGACAGGGAAGCACAGATACGCAGTATTTT. Its translation is CASSAGQGSTDTQYF.

Many counts were recorded for this clonotype. The chain carries TRBV3-1 and TRBJ2-1; D gene ambiguous. Germline lookup yields CDR1 LGHDT and CDR2 YNNKEL (reference sequence). The V end was cut by 1 base, the J end by 4 bases, with 8 bases between. The CDR3 covers 14 residues. The CDR3, as DNA: TGTGCCAGCAGCCAAGTTGCCGGGTACAATGAGCAGTTCTTC. Its translation is CASSQVAGYNEQFF.

This clonotype has at least ten counts. V and J are TRBV12-3 or TRBV12-4 and TRBJ1-5, with D hard to call. The CDR3 spans 13 residues. Trimming stripped 6 bases from V and 7 bases from J, with 13 bases between. CDR3 loop: CASRRRDQQPQHF. The CDR3 bases are TGTGCCAGCAGGCGCCGGGATCAGCAGCCCCAGCATTTT.

The table lists this clonotype with many counts. The rearrangement uses TRBV7-8 and TRBJ1-1; 9 bases align to TRBD1. CDR3 length: 15 residues. The V gene's germline CDR1 is SGHVS and CDR2 FQNEAQ. The V segment lost 1 base and the J segment 6 bases; nucleotides outside the gene matches: 6. The CDR3 region has the DNA TGTGCCAGCAGCTTAGTCGACAGGGGGTTTGCTGAAGCTTTCTTT. This gives the protein CASSLVDRGFAEAFF.

This clonotype showed up just once. The chain uses TRBV20-1 and TRBJ1-5; tentative D call: TRBD1 (6 bases). With 1 base removed from V and 7 bases from J, the gap between germline ends came to 11 bases. Germline CDR1 DFQATT, CDR2 SNEGSKA (reference sequence). CDR3 size: 13 residues. This CDR3 is CSARGGGGQPQHF. The CDR3 nucleotides are TGCAGTGCTAGAGGCGGAGGGGGACAGCCCCAGCATTTT.

This clonotype was observed many times. This chain links TRBV7-9 with TRBJ2-7; D gene uncertain. V was trimmed by 5 bases and J by 3 bases, leaving 8 bases between them. From germline, CDR1 is SEHNR and CDR2 FQNEAQ (reference sequence). The CDR3 is 12 amino acids. CDR3 region: CASSLLYYEQYF. Here the CDR3 DNA reads TGTGCCAGCAGCCTACTATACTACGAGCAGTACTTC.

There are many counts of this clonotype. CDR3 bases: TGTGCCAGCGGTAGGAGTCGGTACAATGAGCAGTTCTTC. It translates to CASGRSRYNEQFF. The gene calls are TRBV7-2 and TRBJ2-1; D gene unclear. This CDR3 has 13 residues. The ends were cut back, 8 bases at V and 4 bases at J, with 12 bases in the middle. CDR1 is SGHTA and CDR2 is FQGNSA in the germline V gene.